The 21 T cell receptor beta chains below come from one sample, sequenced in a study of blood T cell repertoires in COVID-19 (dated by TCRdb to the early 2020s). The method behind the library was the immunoSEQ multiplex PCR assay. TCRdb took this table from immuneACCESS and kept in-frame rearrangements with V and J called. Such tables lack part of the clones; where checked against another copy, unresolved V genes explain under half of the gap, and the rest is unexplained. Recorded for this sample are a few hundred thousand clones; approximately 85% of them occurred a single time. Clones ranked in the top ten supply around 5.5% of the sample. The sample taken for sequencing was peripheral blood. The receptors originated from a man aged 50-59 years with active or convalescent COVID-19.

This clone was detected a few times. The chain combines TRBV12-3 or TRBV12-4 with TRBJ2-3; no firm D call. Trimming removed 4 bases at V and 2 bases at J, with 4 bases between. The CDR3 runs to 12 residues. The CDR3 region has the DNA TGTGCCAGCAGTTCTTTCACAGATACGCAGTATTTT. Residues: CASSSFTDTQYF.

The CDR3 loop reads CASSLVSALTTGELFF. The CDR3 DNA reads TGTGCCAGCAGCTTAGTCAGCGCACTAACCACCGGGGAGCTGTTTTTT. The chain couples TRBV7-2 to TRBJ2-2, with D unresolved. V was cut by 1 base and J by 4 bases, with 13 bases left in between. The CDR3 contains 16 residues. Germline CDR1 SGHTA, CDR2 FQGNSA.

The J gene is TRBJ1-2, the V gene TRBV9; D may be TRBD1 (6 bases). Trimming removed 4 bases from V and 4 bases from J, with 8 bases in between. Germline-derived CDR1 and CDR2 are SGDLS and YYNGEE. CDR3 length equals 12 residues. This chain's CDR3 is CASSLRGYGYTF. In DNA, the CDR3 is TGTGCCAGCAGCCTCAGGGGCTATGGCTACACCTTC.

V and J are TRBV24-1 and TRBJ2-1; 9 nucleotides agree with TRBD1. V dropped 0 bases and J dropped 14; count of bases not matched to a gene: 1. CDR3 length: 12 amino acids. Germline lookup yields CDR1 KGHDR and CDR2 SFDVKD. For the CDR3, the DNA is TGTGCCACCAGTGATTTGGGGGACAGGGAGTTCTTC. This codes for CATSDLGDREFF.

The J gene is TRBJ1-4, the V gene TRBV7-9, with D possibly matching TRBD1 (5 bases). Germline-derived CDR1 and CDR2 are SEHNR and FQNEAQ (reference sequence). CDR3 size: 16 residues. Trimming cost V 4 bases and J 3 bases, with 15 bases left between them. DNA of the CDR3: TGTGCCAGCAGCTGGGCCGTACGGGGGGCTAATGAAAAACTGTTTTTT. The encoded protein is CASSWAVRGANEKLFF.

The J gene is TRBJ2-3, the V gene TRBV11-3; D remains unclear. Looked up from germline, CDR1 is SGHNT and CDR2 is YENEEA. The V and J ends lost 3 bases and 0 bases respectively, with 16 bases between them. The CDR3 extends over 17 amino acids. CDR3 sequence (DNA): TGTGCCAGCAGCTTCATGACATCGCTTCCTAGCACAGATACGCAGTATTTT. Translating gives CASSFMTSLPSTDTQYF.

This rearrangement joins TRBV19 to TRBJ1-1; 7 bases align to TRBD1. Germline-derived CDR1 and CDR2 are LNHDA and SQIVND (reference sequence). V trimming: 9 bases; J trimming: 5 bases; junction bases outside the gene matches: 6. CDR3 length: 12 residues. As DNA, the CDR3 is TGTGCCAGCAGGGGACAGTGGACTGAAGCTTTCTTT. This sequence encodes CASRGQWTEAFF. Combining the CDR3 with reference TRBV19 and TRBJ1-1 gives the whole variable domain DGGITQSPKYLFRKEGQNVTLSCEQNLNHDAMYWYRQDPGQGLRLIYYSQIVNDFQKGDIAEGYSVSREKKESFPLTVTSAQKNPTAFYLCASRGQWTEAFFGQGTRLTVV.

The chain carries TRBV28 and TRBJ1-2; D is uncertain. The CDR3 is 12 residues long. V lost 5 bases and J 4 bases, leaving 8 bases between the germline ends. Germline V CDR1 and CDR2: MDHEN, SYDVKM. CDR3 nucleotides: TGTGCCAGCAGTCCAGGAACCTATGGCTACACCTTC. Protein sequence: CASSPGTYGYTF.

The chain's CDR3 is CASSPGQVNSPLHF. The CDR3 DNA reads TGCGCCAGCAGCCCCGGACAGGTTAATTCACCCCTCCACTTT. The V and J genes are TRBV5-1 and TRBJ1-6; 7 bases line up with TRBD1. V lost 4 bases, J lost 6 bases, and 4 bases stayed unmatched. In germline, CDR1 is SGHRS, CDR2 YFSETQ. The CDR3 is made up of 14 amino acids.

The chain couples TRBV5-6 to TRBJ2-1; 7 nucleotides agree with TRBD2. The CDR3 has 17 residues. Germline V lookup: CDR1 SGHDT, CDR2 YYEEEE. Losses at the gene ends were 2 bases for V and 3 bases for J; bases not matched to a gene: 11. CDR3 DNA: TGTGCCAGCAGCTTATGGCGGGGCGGGAGAGTCTACAATGAGCAGTTCTTC. Its protein product is CASSLWRGGRVYNEQFF.

The chain couples TRBV28 to TRBJ1-2, with 7 bases lining up with TRBD1. CDR3 length: 15 residues. The J segment lost 8 bases and the V segment lost 7 bases, leaving 16 bases of the junction unmatched. Germline CDR1 reads MDHEN; CDR2 reads SYDVKM. CDR3 DNA sequence: TGTGCCAGCACCGCCCAGGCCAGGGGGTTCGACGGCTACACCTTC. Its translation: CASTAQARGFDGYTF.

The chain combines TRBV3-1 (or the pseudogene TRBV3-2) with TRBJ2-1, with D possibly matching TRBD2 (6 bases). The CDR3 spans 16 residues. Per germline, CDR1 LGHDT and CDR2 YNNKEL (reference sequence). V was cut by 3 bases and J by 4 bases, with 16 bases left in between. Here the CDR3 DNA reads TGTGCCAGCAGCCAGACCTTAGCGGCAGTTTACAATGAGCAGTTCTTC. This encodes CASSQTLAAVYNEQFF.

This clone has at least ten counts. The chain has TRBV7-2 and TRBJ2-3, with 7 bases identical to TRBD2. Germline lookup yields CDR1 SGHTA and CDR2 FQGNSA. The CDR3 is made up of 15 amino acids. J gave up 5 bases and V 5 bases, and 10 bases lay outside the gene matches. CDR3: CASSLQSGMEDTQYF. CDR3 bases: TGTGCCAGCAGCCTACAGAGCGGGATGGAAGATACGCAGTATTTT.

V and J are TRBV18 and TRBJ2-1; TRBD2 might be the D (7 bases). CDR3 length: 13 amino acids. Germline lookup yields CDR1 KGHSH and CDR2 LQKENI. V lost 6 bases to trimming and J lost 6 bases, with 12 bases between them. CDR3 in amino acids: CASSGGAPNEQFF. The CDR3 DNA reads TGTGCCAGCTCTGGGGGGGCCCCCAATGAGCAGTTCTTC.

The V call is TRBV28, the J call TRBJ1-6; D is perhaps TRBD1 (5 bases). From germline, CDR1 is MDHEN and CDR2 SYDVKM. Trimming removed 6 bases at V and 1 base at J, with 10 bases between. This CDR3 has 15 residues. CDR3 region: CASRDGGSYNSPLHF. CDR3 nucleotide sequence: TGTGCCAGCAGGGATGGGGGGTCCTATAATTCACCCCTCCACTTT.

This clone was detected once. The DNA for the CDR3 is TGTGCCAGCAGCGGAACAGACAGGGTAAACACCGGGGAGCTGTTTTTT. Translation gives CASSGTDRVNTGELFF. The chain uses TRBV9 and TRBJ2-2, with TRBD1 identical over 7 bases. This CDR3 is 16 amino acids long. The V gene's germline CDR1 is SGDLS and CDR2 YYNGEE. V shed 3 bases and J 2 bases; nucleotides not matched to a gene: 7.

The gene calls are TRBV18 and TRBJ2-3; maybe TRBD1 (6 bases). V was pared by 3 bases and J by 0 bases, with 10 bases between. The germline gives CDR1 KGHSH, CDR2 LQKENI. CDR3 length: 15 residues. CDR3 residues: CASSPQGPSTDTQYF. The CDR3 region has the DNA TGTGCCAGCTCACCGCAGGGGCCTAGCACAGATACGCAGTATTTT.

J is TRBJ2-7 and V is TRBV11-2, with 8 bases lining up with TRBD1. V was clipped by 4 bases and J by 1 base; unmatched bases: 6. The CDR3 is made up of 15 amino acids. CDR1 is SGHAT, CDR2 FQNNGV, per germline. CDR3 nucleotide sequence: TGTGCCAGCAGCTCCGCCCGGGACAGGTCCTACGAGCAGTACTTC. Encoded protein: CASSSARDRSYEQYF.

For the CDR3, the DNA is TGTGCCAGCAGTGTTGGGCTGATCGGAAACACCATATATTTT. Translated: CASSVGLIGNTIYF. The chain uses TRBV2 and TRBJ1-3; the D is unclear. With 4 bases removed from V and 4 bases from J, the gap between germline ends came to 11 bases. CDR1 and CDR2 from the germline V gene are SNHLY and FYNNEI. The CDR3 spans 14 residues.

The chain employs TRBV28 and TRBJ1-6; 8 bases line up with TRBD1. V was clipped by 5 bases and J by 5 bases; unmatched bases: 5. Germline-derived CDR1 and CDR2 are MDHEN and SYDVKM. This CDR3 region has 15 residues. The CDR3 DNA reads TGTGCCAGCAGTCCGCGGACAGGGCATAATTCACCCCTCCACTTT. Amino acid sequence: CASSPRTGHNSPLHF. Looking up the rest from reference TRBV28 and TRBJ1-6 gives the full variable domain: DVKVTQSSRYLVKRTGEKVFLECVQDMDHENMFWYRQDPGLGLRLIYFSYDVKMKEKGDIPEGYSVSREKKERFSLILESASTNQTSMYLCASSPRTGHNSPLHFGNGTRLTVT.

This clone was counted a single time. This rearrangement joins TRBV5-1 to TRBJ2-1, with 9 nucleotides matching TRBD2. The CDR3 loop spans 15 amino acids. The germline V gene has CDR1 SGHRS and CDR2 YFSETQ. The trim removed 0 bases at V and 14 bases at J, leaving 12 bases unmatched. For the CDR3, the DNA is TGCGCCAGCAGCTTGGGGACTAGCGCCTCCAGATCTGAGTTCTTC. This translates into CASSLGTSASRSEFF.